One and the same sample provided the 10 T cell receptor beta chains below, sequenced in a study of monozygotic twins with inflammatory bowel disease. TCRdb derives one entry per CDR3 protein from the 5' RACE reads, leaving out DNA. The sample table sets out more than 100,000 distinct CDR3 sequences. The sequenced sample was blood. The receptors stem from a human donor with ulcerative colitis or Crohn's disease, or a healthy co-twin of an affected twin (not recorded which).

The genes are TRBV28 and TRBJ1-4; TCRdb calls TRBD1, which cannot be checked without DNA. The CDR3 covers 14 residues. Germline lookup yields CDR1 MDHEN and CDR2 SYDVKM. CDR3 residues: CASKPDRVNEKLFF. The variable domain in full, completed from reference TRBV28 and TRBJ1-4, reads DVKVTQSSRYLVKRTGEKVFLECVQDMDHENMFWYRQDPGLGLRLIYFSYDVKMKEKGDIPEGYSVSREKKERFSLILESASTNQTSMYLCASKPDRVNEKLFFGSGTQLSVL.

The V call is TRBV7-2, the J call TRBJ1-2; the TCRdb D gene call, TRBD1, has no DNA to confirm it. Germline V gene data show CDR1 as SGHTA and CDR2 as FQGNSA. The CDR3 is 17 amino acids. CDR3 amino acids: CASSLAGAMGSEHGYTF.

The chain recombines TRBV14 with TRBJ2-3; TCRdb names TRBD2, which stays unverified in the absence of DNA. Germline CDR1 SGHDN, CDR2 FVKESK. The CDR3 covers 15 residues. The CDR3 region is CASSHGLVRTDTQYF.

V gene TRBV7-8 combines with J gene TRBJ2-4; the TRBD1 assignment by TCRdb is unverifiable without DNA. The CDR3 extends over 15 amino acids. Germline V lookup: CDR1 SGHVS, CDR2 FQNEAQ. The CDR3 loop is CASSLEGGRGNMQYF.

This chain connects TRBV4-3 to TRBJ2-2; no DNA is available, so the TRBD1 call from TCRdb remains unchecked. Germline CDR1 reads LGHNA; CDR2 reads YSLEER. The CDR3 runs 17 residues. CDR3 sequence reads: CASSQGGGYRRTGELFF.

The J gene is TRBJ1-3, the V gene TRBV5-1; TCRdb designates TRBD1, a call that cannot be tested without DNA. From germline, CDR1 is SGHRS and CDR2 YFSETQ. The CDR3 is 14 amino acids. The CDR3: CASSPGVSGNTIYF.

This chain connects TRBV7-9 to TRBJ1-3; TCRdb gives TRBD1 as the D gene, but with no DNA this cannot be confirmed. The CDR3 loop spans 13 amino acids. Per the germline V gene, CDR1 is SEHNR and CDR2 is FQNEAQ (reference sequence). CDR3 region: CASSPGAGNTIYF.

CDR3 amino acids: CSARRTSNSPLHF. The chain couples TRBV20-1 to TRBJ1-6; checking the TCRdb D call of TRBD1 is not possible without DNA. The CDR3 runs 13 residues. Germline CDR1 and CDR2: DFQATT and SNEGSKA (reference sequence).

V gene TRBV11-2 combines with J gene TRBJ1-5; TCRdb outputs TRBD1, but without DNA this stays unchecked. There are 18 residues in the CDR3. Germline V gene lookup returns CDR1 SGHAT and CDR2 FQNNGV. The CDR3 sequence: CASRQGTGGDPGNQPQHF.

The rearrangement links TRBV2 to TRBJ2-1. Looked up from germline, CDR1 is SNHLY and CDR2 is FYNNEI. The CDR3 runs 14 residues. The CDR3 here is CASSERGNYNEQFF. Supplemented by reference TRBV2 and TRBJ2-1, the full variable domain reads EPEVTQTPSHQVTQMGQEVILRCVPISNHLYFYWYRQILGQKVEFLVSFYNNEISEKSEIFDDQFSVERPDGSNFTLKIRSTKLEDSAMYFCASSERGNYNEQFFGPGTRLTVL.